This TCR beta chain was recorded in a study of early T cells in non-severe SARS-CoV-2 infection (TCRdb year 2021). The study in broad terms: Bulk RNA from unsorted whole blood was used for TCR sequencing, so alpha and beta chains could not be paired. Findings and caveats that apply to the study as a whole: VDJdb matching was skewed toward anti-spike CD8 responses and likely underestimated virus-specific expansions by missing private and CD4 specificities.

This was a case-control study nested in a cohort of healthcare workers in London, UK, who had nasopharyngeal swab PCR tests and blood samples taken every week. Healthcare workers were enrolled in the week of the UK lockdown, from 23 to 31 March 2020, and were followed every week for up to 16 weeks. From the germline V gene, CDR1 is SQVTM and CDR2 is ANQGSEA. Inclusive of the bounding cysteine and phenylalanine, the CDR3 is 15 residues long. The read is trimmed to its CDR3 DNA, 45 bases read in frame from base 1. V is cut back by 7 bases and J by 0 bases, with 10 bases in the junction unmatched. Libraries came from 5' RACE. The run used a NextSeq 500. Unique molecular identifiers were attached to individual cDNA molecules in the TCR library protocol so that sequencing error and PCR bias could be corrected. Both TCR alpha and beta chains were sequenced, and tight co-correlation was observed between alpha and beta sequence abundances in each sample. Per the original workflow: V gene, J gene and CDR3 annotation of TCR sequences was performed with Decombinator V4. Expanded TCRs were defined as changing significantly between any two time points under a Poisson model with p below 0.0001. TCR abundances were normalised to the total number of TCRs sequenced in each sample and reported as counts per million. TRAV1-2 paired with TRAJ12, TRAJ20 or TRAJ33 defined MAIT TCRs, while TRAV10 paired with TRAJ18 defined iNKT TCRs. VDJdb, accessed 1 November 2021, was searched for CMV, EBV and SARS-CoV-2 annotated TCRs, with TCRs annotated for multiple antigens excluded. TCRdb passed the public sequencing reads through fastp at Q25 and MiXCR, retaining productive beta sequences. Every CDR3 protein is listed once, alongside the most common genes and DNA of its rows. It is TCRdb's table, rather than the study itself, that gives the V and J calls and clone size. The sample contains about 60,000 distinct CDR3 sequences, 4.5% to 7% of them found a single time. The top ten clones comprise roughly 7% of the sample.

The table lists this clonotype with many counts. Its target antigen remains unknown. Nothing much larger sits one base from this clone, and base qualities are not available. This chain joins TRBV29-1 to TRBJ2-7; 9 middle bases align to TRBD1. The sequencing sample was made of whole blood. This TCR was recovered from an adult who was a healthcare worker with PCR-confirmed SARS-CoV-2 infection or an uninfected control (not recorded which). In nucleotides, the sequence is TGCAGCGGAACTGGGACAGGGAAAAACTCCTACGAGCAGTACTTC. It specifies CSGTGTGKNSYEQYF.